The 9 T cell receptor beta chains reported below all come from one sample, sequenced in a study of metastatic and nonmetastatic thyroid tumors. From the PCR reads, TCRdb re-called clones with MiXCR. The sample records more than 4,000 clones, approximately 19% being singletons. Patients underwent thyroid surgery, and none had received any treatment before it. The specimen sequenced was adjacent normal tissue. The receptors stem from a male donor with papillary thyroid cancer or a benign thyroid nodule (not recorded which). Some clones in this sample may be carry-over from other donors' samples.

By share, this clone counts as large. The chain joins TRBV12-3 or TRBV12-4 to TRBJ1-2, with unresolved D. The V gene lost 2 bases and the J gene lost 0 bases, with 7 bases spanning the gap. This CDR3 is 14 amino acids long. The CDR3 coding sequence is TGTGCCAGCAGTTTAAGCTACACTAACTATGGCTACACCTTC. It specifies CASSLSYTNYGYTF.

The chain employs TRBV20-1 and TRBJ2-7; the D gene could be TRBD1 or TRBD2 (5 bases each). The V gene lost 5 bases and the J gene lost 7 bases, with 21 bases spanning the gap. This CDR3 is 14 amino acids long. Germline CDR1 DFQATT, CDR2 SNEGSKA (reference sequence). CDR3 sequence (DNA): TGCAGTGCTTTGGGGACCTTCGGGATACAAGAGCAGTACTTC. It yields the protein CSALGTFGIQEQYF.

This clone was counted between two and nine times. The chain employs TRBV6-2 or TRBV6-3 and TRBJ2-2; no reliable D call. The CDR3 contains 13 residues. V dropped 2 bases and J dropped 3 bases, with 4 bases sitting between them. Germline-derived CDR1 and CDR2 are MNHEY and SVGEGT. CDR3 nucleotides: TGTGCCAGCAGTTACGTATACACCGGGGAGCTGTTTTTT. Translation: CASSYVYTGELFF.

This clone has only a few counts. A junction end diverges from the germline sequence, so it may reflect a read error. This CDR3 is CASKSPGIGDNEQFF. The CDR3 DNA is TGCGCCAGCAAGTCCCCCGGGATTGGCGACAATGAGCAGTTCTTC. The chain recombines TRBV6-1 with TRBJ2-1; D may be TRBD2 (5 bases). CDR1 and CDR2 (germline): MNHNS, SASEGT. The CDR3 extends over 15 amino acids.

This clone ranks as medium-sized (0.01 to 0.1%). This chain links TRBV6-1 with TRBJ2-5; D not resolved. Germline-derived CDR1 and CDR2 are MNHNS and SASEGT. The germline V and J ends were trimmed by 4 bases and 5 bases, with 8 bases remaining between them. This CDR3 is built from 12 residues. This CDR3 is CASSARMETQYF. CDR3 bases: TGTGCCAGCAGTGCCCGGATGGAGACCCAGTACTTC.

This clone has just a few counts. The chain couples TRBV27 to TRBJ2-7, with a tentative D call TRBD1 (5 bases). Germline V gives CDR1 MNHEY, CDR2 SMNVEV (reference sequence). The CDR3 is 14 amino acids. In DNA form, the CDR3 reads TGTGCCAGCAGTTTATCCCAGGGCGCCTACGTGCAGTACGTC. Its translation is CASSLSQGAYVQYV.

This clone was observed at least ten times. The chain is built from TRBV5-1 and TRBJ2-3, with 8 positions matching TRBD2. J lost 4 bases, V lost 3 bases, and 13 bases had no gene match. Germline lookup yields CDR1 SGHRS and CDR2 YFSETQ. The CDR3 sequence is 17 residues long. The CDR3 DNA is TGCGCCAGCAGCTCCGGGGTTGCGGGGGGAGTAGCAGATACGCAGTATTTT. This encodes CASSSGVAGGVADTQYF. Looking up the rest from reference TRBV5-1 and TRBJ2-3 gives the full variable domain: KAGVTQTPRYLIKTRGQQVTLSCSPISGHRSVSWYQQTPGQGLQFLFEYFSETQRNKGNFPGRFSGRQFSNSRSEMNVSTLELGDSALYLCASSSGVAGGVADTQYFGPGTRLTVL.

Many counts were recorded for this clone. The V call is TRBV6-1, the J call TRBJ1-2; 9 bases map to TRBD1. Germline V gives CDR1 MNHNS, CDR2 SASEGT. The V and J ends lost 3 bases and 9 bases, in that order; junction bases with no gene match: 11. The CDR3 is 15 amino acids. CDR3 residues: CASSDRDRAIVSYTF. The CDR3 bases are TGTGCCAGCAGTGATAGGGACAGGGCTATTGTAAGCTACACCTTC.

This clone was counted at least ten times. Other DNA variants within this sample encode the same CDR3. V usage is TRBV7-2 and J usage is TRBJ2-3, with D tentatively TRBD2 (6 bases). CDR3 length: 16 amino acids. Deletions cut 6 bases from V and 2 bases from J, with 18 bases between. Germline lookup yields CDR1 SGHTA and CDR2 FQGNSA. CDR3 residues: CASRLGVGGLTDTQYF. DNA for the CDR3: TGTGCCAGCAGATTGGGGGTGGGGGGTCTCACAGATACGCAGTATTTT.